This TCR beta chain is from a study of blood T cell repertoires in COVID-19. Participants were aged roughly 18 to 90 years, lived in some 23 US areas, and enrolled virtually. Trimming left V 2 bases short and J 2 bases short, with 19 bases between. The CDR3 covers 17 residues. Germline CDR1 and CDR2: SGHRS and YFSETQ. Assay: immunoSEQ multiplex PCR; the TCRdb copy retains only in-frame clones and omits some. The data contain 250,000 or so clones, roughly 89% of them singletons. The chain couples TRBV5-1 to TRBJ1-2; tentatively, D is TRBD1 (5 bases). Sequenced: PBMCs or T cells enriched from blood (not recorded which). The sequence was collected from a woman aged 30 to 39 with acute COVID-19. The CDR3 bases are TGCGCCAGCAGCTTATCATGGAAAAACAGGAAAAACTATGGCTACACCTTC. It encodes CASSLSWKNRKNYGYTF.